Following are 9 T cell receptor beta chains from one sample sequenced in a study of blood T cell repertoires in COVID-19. Clones were read by immunoSEQ multiplex PCR, and TCRdb kept only the in-frame ones, dropping some. The table records about 18,000 clones, around nine tenths of them present only once. Sequenced input: peripheral blood. The receptors come from a human donor in a cohort sampled during active COVID-19.

The chain joins TRBV4-2 to TRBJ2-7; 14 bases fit TRBD2. CDR3 size: 16 residues. The ends lost 5 bases at V and 4 bases at J; junction bases unmatched: 7. Germline CDR1 reads LGHNA; CDR2 reads YNFKEQ. The CDR3 region has the DNA TGTGCCAGCAGCGGGAAAGGGACTAGCGGGGGTTACGAGCAGTACTTC. Translating it yields CASSGKGTSGGYEQYF.

This chain joins TRBV18 and TRBJ1-1; no reliable D call. V was cut by 2 bases and J by 3 bases, with 13 bases left in between. Germline assignment: CDR1 KGHSH and CDR2 LQKENI. This CDR3 is 15 amino acids long. CDR3 sequence: CASSPRSSQDTEAFF. CDR3 DNA: TGTGCCAGCTCACCAAGGTCGAGCCAGGACACTGAAGCTTTCTTT.

This chain links TRBV5-5 with TRBJ2-4, with D perhaps matching TRBD2 (5 bases). The ends were cut back, 2 bases at V and 6 bases at J, with 9 bases in the middle. Per the germline V gene, CDR1 is SGHKS and CDR2 is YYEKEE (reference sequence). The CDR3 is 13 residues long. The CDR3 nucleotides are TGTGCCAGCAGCTTCGGGATAAGAAACATTCAGTACTTC. Its protein product is CASSFGIRNIQYF.

The rearrangement links TRBV25-1 to TRBJ2-7, with 12 bases lining up with TRBD1. The V gene end was trimmed by 4 bases and the J gene end by 0 bases; junction bases not matched to a gene: 4. Germline V gives CDR1 MGHDK, CDR2 SYGVNS. The CDR3 is 16 amino acids. CDR3 residues: CASSGPGQGASYEQYF. Here the CDR3 DNA reads TGTGCCAGCAGTGGGCCGGGACAGGGGGCCTCCTACGAGCAGTACTTC.

V gene TRBV6-5 combines with J gene TRBJ1-6; D gene ambiguous. Germline-derived CDR1 and CDR2 are MNHEY and SVGAGI. Trimming shortened V by 6 bases and J by 7 bases, and 7 bases separated the two germline ends. There are 12 residues in the CDR3. The CDR3 DNA reads as TGTGCCAGCAGCTATCAAAATTCACCCCTCCACTTT. This encodes CASSYQNSPLHF.

V usage is TRBV10-3 and J usage is TRBJ2-3, with 7 bases lining up with TRBD1. J lost 7 bases, V lost 6 bases, and 7 bases had no gene match. Per the germline V gene, CDR1 is ENHRY and CDR2 is SYGVKD. The CDR3 contains 13 residues. The CDR3 is CAISGQEENTQYF. The CDR3 DNA reads as TGTGCCATCAGCGGACAGGAGGAAAATACGCAGTATTTT.

Here the CDR3 DNA reads TGCGCCAGCAGCCGTACGACAGGAACCTACGAGCAGTACTTC. It is translated as CASSRTTGTYEQYF. This sequence joins TRBV5-1 and TRBJ2-7; D possibly corresponds to TRBD1 (6 bases). The CDR3 runs to 14 residues. From germline, CDR1 is SGHRS and CDR2 YFSETQ. V was cut by 4 bases and J by 2 bases, with 13 bases left in between.

The genes are TRBV25-1 and TRBJ2-1, with 9 bases aligning to TRBD1. The trim removed 8 bases at V and 5 bases at J, leaving 10 bases unmatched. The CDR3 has 15 residues. The germline V gene encodes CDR1 MGHDK and CDR2 SYGVNS. As DNA, the CDR3 is TGTGCCAGCGGCGACAGGGGGAAGGGTAACAATGAGCAGTTCTTC. Residues: CASGDRGKGNNEQFF. The variable domain in full, with the rest retrieved from reference TRBV25-1 and TRBJ2-1, is EADIYQTPRYLVIGTGKKITLECSQTMGHDKMYWYQQDPGMELHLIHYSYGVNSTEKGDLSSESTVSRIRTEHFPLTLESARPSHTSQYLCASGDRGKGNNEQFFGPGTRLTVL.

This clone was seen only once. The chain couples TRBV10-3 to TRBJ2-5; 8 bases map to TRBD1. Trimming cost V 6 bases and J 5 bases; bases outside gene matches: 8. The CDR3 runs 14 residues. The V gene's germline CDR1 is ENHRY and CDR2 SYGVKD. Here the CDR3 DNA reads TGTGCCATCAGCCCGGACAGGGATGGGGAGACCCAGTACTTC. Residues: CAISPDRDGETQYF.